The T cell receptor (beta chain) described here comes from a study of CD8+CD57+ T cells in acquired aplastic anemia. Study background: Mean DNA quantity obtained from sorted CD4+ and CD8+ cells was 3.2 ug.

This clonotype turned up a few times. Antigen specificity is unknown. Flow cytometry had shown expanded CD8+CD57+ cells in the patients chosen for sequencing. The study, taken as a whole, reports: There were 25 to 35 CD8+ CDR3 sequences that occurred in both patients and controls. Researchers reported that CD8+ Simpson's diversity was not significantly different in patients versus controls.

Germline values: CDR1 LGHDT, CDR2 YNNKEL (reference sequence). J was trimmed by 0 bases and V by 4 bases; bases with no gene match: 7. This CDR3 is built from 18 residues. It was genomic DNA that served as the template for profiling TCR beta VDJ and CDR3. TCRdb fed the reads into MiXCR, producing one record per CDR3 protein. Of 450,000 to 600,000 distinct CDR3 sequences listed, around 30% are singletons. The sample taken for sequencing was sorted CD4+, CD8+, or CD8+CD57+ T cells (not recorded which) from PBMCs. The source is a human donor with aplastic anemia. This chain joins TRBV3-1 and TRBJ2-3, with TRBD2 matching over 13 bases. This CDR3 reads CASSRTSGGSTSTDTQYF. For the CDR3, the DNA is TGTGCCAGCAGCCGGACTAGCGGGGGATCTACTAGCACAGATACGCAGTATTTT.